The present entry profiles one T cell receptor beta chain with its context. This sample stems from a study of blood T cell repertoires in COVID-19. This CDR3 is 15 amino acids long. V shed 4 bases, J shed 5 bases, and the junction held 8 bases outside the gene matches. Germline V gives CDR1 SQVTM, CDR2 ANQGSEA. Some clones are missing from TCRdb's copy, which holds only in-frame ones; the method was immunoSEQ multiplex PCR. Seen here are about 180,000 clones, roughly three quarters observed once, and the top ten hold over 13%. This TCR came from a man aged 55 to 70 who had been exposed to COVID-19. The rearrangement joins TRBV29-1 to TRBJ1-4; 9 nucleotides line up with TRBD1. Sequences were obtained from PBMCs or T cells enriched from blood (not recorded which). The CDR3 bases are TGCAGCGTTGCGCCTTCCGGGACAGGGAATGAAAAACTGTTTTTT. Amino acid sequence: CSVAPSGTGNEKLFF.